This is a list of T cell receptor beta chains from one sample in a study of CD8 T cells in Susac syndrome. TCRdb re-called the immunoSEQ multiplex PCR reads with MiXCR, one entry per CDR3 protein. Of approximately 100,000 distinct CDR3 sequences listed, around 90% are singletons. The sequenced sample consisted of CD4+ T cells from PBMCs. All receptors come from a human donor in good health. The CDR3 runs from the conserved cysteine through the conserved F or W. D genes are given only for firm matches. Clone size is not always given. Where it is, it says once, few, many or a class for expanded clones.

TRBJ1-1,-,-,12,TRBV4-3,TGCGCCAGCAGCCAAGATCGGGGGATTGCTTTCTTT,CASSQDRGIAFF
TRBJ1-1,-,-,13,TRBV7-2,TGTGCCAGCAGCCCACAGCCGAACACTGAAGCTTTCTTT,CASSPQPNTEAFF
TRBJ1-2,once,-,12,TRBV9,TGTGCCAGCAGCGTAGCGGGCAGCATGAGCACCTTC,CASSVAGSMSTF
TRBJ2-1,-,-,15,TRBV9,TGTGCCAGCAGCGTGGACGGAGTAACCTACAATGAGCAGTTCTTC,CASSVDGVTYNEQFF
TRBJ2-7,-,-,14,TRBV7-2,TGTGCCAGCAGCCCTGGACCGCCCCGGTACGAGCAGTACTTC,CASSPGPPRYEQYF
TRBJ1-6,-,TRBD1,15,TRBV7-9,TGTGCCAGCAGCGATCGACAGGGGAATAATTCACCCCTCCACTTT,CASSDRQGNNSPLHF
TRBJ2-1,-,TRBD2,15,TRBV3-1,TGTGCCAGCAGCCTCCTAGCGGGGGTGAACAATGAGCAGTTCTTC,CASSLLAGVNNEQFF
TRBJ2-1,-,-,16,TRBV15,TGTGCCACCAGCAGAGGTGAGGACGTCTCCTACAATGAGCAGTTCTTC,CATSRGEDVSYNEQFF
TRBJ1-2,-,TRBD1,13,TRBV7-2,TGTGCCAGCAGCCAGGGGGCCATAGCCGGCTACACCTTC,CASSQGAIAGYTF
TRBJ2-2,-,-,15,TRBV20-1,TGCAGTGCTAGAGCTGGGGAGAAAAACACCGGGGAGCTGTTTTTT,CSARAGEKNTGELFF
TRBJ1-6,-,TRBD1,14,TRBV14,TGTGCCAGCAGCCTGACAGGGACTAATTCACCCCTCCACTTT,CASSLTGTNSPLHF
TRBJ2-1,-,TRBD2,15,TRBV6-5,TGTGCCAGCAGTTATCCGGCTAGCGGGATAAATGAGCAGTTCTTC,CASSYPASGINEQFF
TRBJ2-1,few,-,15,TRBV14,TGTGCCAGCAGCTGGCCCAGCCTAGGGGCCAATGAGCAGTTCTTC,CASSWPSLGANEQFF
TRBJ2-1,-,TRBD2,19,TRBV7-3,TGTGCCAGCAGCTTAAGAGCGCCCGGGACTAGCGGGAAAGACAATGAGCAGTTCTTC,CASSLRAPGTSGKDNEQFF
TRBJ2-5,-,-,13,TRBV19,TGTGCCAGTAGTATCGGGCGCCAAGAGACCCAGTACTTC,CASSIGRQETQYF
TRBJ2-1,-,-,16,TRBV4-3,TGCGCCAGCAGCCAAGGCCCGGGACTGGCCTACAATGAGCAGTTCTTC,CASSQGPGLAYNEQFF
TRBJ2-7,-,TRBD2,16,TRBV4-1,TGCGCCAGCAGCCAAGTAATATTTAGCGGGAGCTACGAGCAGTACTTC,CASSQVIFSGSYEQYF
TRBJ2-1,-,TRBD2,17,TRBV14,TGTGCCAGCAGCCGGGTCCCCCTAGCGGATAACTACAATGAGCAGTTCTTC,CASSRVPLADNYNEQFF
TRBJ1-3,-,-,13,TRBV7-8,TGTGCCAGCGCAACGGGGGTGGGAAACACCATATATTTT,CASATGVGNTIYF
TRBJ2-5,-,-,13,TRBV29-1,TGCAGCGTTGAACGGGGGCCAGGGGAGACCCAGTACTTC,CSVERGPGETQYF
TRBJ2-7,-,TRBD1,17,TRBV6-2/TRBV6-3,TGTGCCAGCAGTTACTCGAACGACCGGGACAGGACCTACGAGCAGTACTTC,CASSYSNDRDRTYEQYF
TRBJ1-1,once,-,10,TRBV29-1,TGCAGCGTGGGGGGAACCGAAGCTTTCTTT,CSVGGTEAFF
TRBJ1-5,-,TRBD1,16,TRBV19,TGTGCCAGTAGTATAGTGGACAGGCGTAATTATCAGCCCCAGCATTTT,CASSIVDRRNYQPQHF
TRBJ2-3,-,-,15,TRBV20-1,TGCAGTGCTAGAGATCGACAGGAGGGCACAGATACGCAGTATTTT,CSARDRQEGTDTQYF
TRBJ2-3,-,TRBD2,16,TRBV7-2,TGTGCCAGCAGCTTAGGAGAGGGGCTAGCGGGGGATACGCAGTATTTT,CASSLGEGLAGDTQYF
TRBJ2-7,-,-,15,TRBV15,TGTGCCACCAGCAGAGATGGCGCTAGCCATGGCGAGCAGTACTTC,CATSRDGASHGEQYF
TRBJ2-1,-,-,14,TRBV9,TGTGCCAGCAGCGTGGCAGGATCGGACAATGAGCAGTTCTTC,CASSVAGSDNEQFF
TRBJ2-2,-,TRBD2,15,TRBV20-1,TGCAGTGCTAGTTTCGGGGGGGGGACCGCCGGGGAGCTGTTTTTT,CSASFGGGTAGELFF
TRBJ2-7,-,-,15,TRBV5-4,TGTGCCAGCAGCTTATCTCCTGGCGAGGGCTACGAGCAGTACTTC,CASSLSPGEGYEQYF
TRBJ2-5,-,-,15,TRBV6-5,TGTGCCAGCAGTTACCCGCCCGGGACCCAAGAGACCCAGTACTTC,CASSYPPGTQETQYF
TRBJ2-1,-,-,13,TRBV7-2,TGTGCCAGCAGCCCCTTCACCAACAATGAGCAGTTCTTC,CASSPFTNNEQFF
TRBJ2-7,-,TRBD1,13,TRBV6-1,TGTGCCAGCAGTATGGGACAGCCGTCCGAGCAGTACTTC,CASSMGQPSEQYF
TRBJ2-7,-,-,12,TRBV7-2,TGTGCCAGCAGCTCGGACTGGGCCGAGCAGTACTTC,CASSSDWAEQYF
TRBJ1-2,-,TRBD1,14,TRBV9,TGTGCCAGCAGCACCGGACAGGTGGGGAGCGGCCACACCTTC,CASSTGQVGSGHTF
TRBJ1-2,few,TRBD1,13,TRBV29-1,TGCAGCGTTGGGGACAGGGGGATATATGGCTACACCTTC,CSVGDRGIYGYTF
TRBJ2-7,-,-,12,TRBV7-2,TGTGCCAGCAGCTTAGAAGTAGGCGAGCAGTACTTC,CASSLEVGEQYF
TRBJ1-3,-,-,15,TRBV6-2/TRBV6-3,TGTGCCAGCAGTTACACCGAAGGTCTCGGAAACACCATATATTTT,CASSYTEGLGNTIYF
TRBJ2-7,-,-,13,TRBV20-1,TGCAGTGGGCGTCGTCAGGGTGCAGAAGAGCAGTACTTC,CSGRRQGAEEQYF
TRBJ2-7,-,TRBD2,15,TRBV12-3/TRBV12-4,TGTGCCAGCAGCCTAGCGGGAGGGCCCTCCTACGAGCAGTACTTC,CASSLAGGPSYEQYF
TRBJ2-3,-,TRBD2,16,TRBV30,TGTGCCTGGAGGGGTATAGCGGGGGAAACCACAGATACGCAGTATTTT,CAWRGIAGETTDTQYF
TRBJ2-3,-,-,16,TRBV7-3,TGTGCCAGCAGCCTAGGGCTGTCCCGGATGACAGATACGCAGTATTTT,CASSLGLSRMTDTQYF
TRBJ2-7,-,-,15,TRBV19,TGTGCCAGTAGTATCAGGGCAGAAAGTCCCTACGAGCAGTACTTC,CASSIRAESPYEQYF
TRBJ2-7,once,TRBD1,19,TRBV19,TGTGCCAGTAGTATGGCGCCGGGACAGATTAGTTCCCCCTCCTACGAGCAGTACTTC,CASSMAPGQISSPSYEQYF
TRBJ1-1,once,-,15,TRBV5-1,TGCGCCAGCAGCTTTAACGGCAGAGGGAACACTGAAGCTTTCTTT,CASSFNGRGNTEAFF
TRBJ2-1,-,-,11,TRBV24-1,TGTGCCACCAGTGATTTACATGAGCAGTTCTTC,CATSDLHEQFF
TRBJ2-7,-,TRBD1,15,TRBV5-1,TGCGCCAGCAGCTCTCCCGGGACAGGGAGCGACGAGCAGTACTTC,CASSSPGTGSDEQYF